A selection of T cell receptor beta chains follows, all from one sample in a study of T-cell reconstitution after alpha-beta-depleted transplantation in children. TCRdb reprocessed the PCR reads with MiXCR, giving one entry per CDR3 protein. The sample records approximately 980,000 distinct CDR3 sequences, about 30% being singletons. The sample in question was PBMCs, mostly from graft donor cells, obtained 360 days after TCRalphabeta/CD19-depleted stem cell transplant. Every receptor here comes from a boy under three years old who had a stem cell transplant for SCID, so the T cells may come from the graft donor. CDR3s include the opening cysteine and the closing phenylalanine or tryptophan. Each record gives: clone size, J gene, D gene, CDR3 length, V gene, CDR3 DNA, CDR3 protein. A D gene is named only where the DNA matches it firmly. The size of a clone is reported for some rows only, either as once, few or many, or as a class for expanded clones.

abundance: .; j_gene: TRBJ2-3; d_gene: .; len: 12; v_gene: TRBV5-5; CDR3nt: TGTGCCAGCAGCTTGGAGAGGGTGACGCAGTATTTT; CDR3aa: CASSLERVTQYF
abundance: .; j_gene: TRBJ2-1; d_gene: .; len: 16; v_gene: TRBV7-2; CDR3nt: TGTGCCAGCAGCTTCCTAGGGGGGGGGCCGGTTAATGAGCAGTTCTTC; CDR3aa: CASSFLGGGPVNEQFF
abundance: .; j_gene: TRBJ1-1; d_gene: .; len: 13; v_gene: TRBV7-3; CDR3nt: TGTGCCAGCAGCTCGACGACACTGTCTGAAGCTTTCTTT; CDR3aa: CASSSTTLSEAFF
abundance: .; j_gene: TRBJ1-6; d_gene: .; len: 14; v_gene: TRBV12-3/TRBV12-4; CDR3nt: TGTGCCAGCAGTTTAGGTCTAAGTAATTCACCCCTCCACTTT; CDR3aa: CASSLGLSNSPLHF
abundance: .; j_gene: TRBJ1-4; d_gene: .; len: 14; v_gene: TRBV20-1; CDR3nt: TGCAGTGCTAGTTCAGTGCGGATGGGTGAAAAACTGTTTTTT; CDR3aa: CSASSVRMGEKLFF
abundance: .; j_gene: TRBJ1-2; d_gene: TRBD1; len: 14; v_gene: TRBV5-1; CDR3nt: TGCGCCAGCAGCTACAGGGGAGATGACTATGGCTACACCTTC; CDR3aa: CASSYRGDDYGYTF
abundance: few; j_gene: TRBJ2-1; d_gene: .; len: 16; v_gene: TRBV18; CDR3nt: TGTGCCAGCTCACCTCTTACAGTCCAGGGTAACAATGAGCAGTTCTTC; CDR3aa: CASSPLTVQGNNEQFF
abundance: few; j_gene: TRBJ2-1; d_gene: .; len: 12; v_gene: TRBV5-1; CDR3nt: TGCGCCAGCAGCCAAATTTACAATGAGCAGTTCTTC; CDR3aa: CASSQIYNEQFF
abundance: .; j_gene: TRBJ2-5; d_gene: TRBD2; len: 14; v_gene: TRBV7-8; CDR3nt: TGTGCCAGCAGCCTAGGGGCGGGGGGAATCGCCCAGTACTTC; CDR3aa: CASSLGAGGIAQYF
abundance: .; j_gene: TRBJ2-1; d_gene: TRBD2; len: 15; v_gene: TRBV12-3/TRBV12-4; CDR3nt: TGTGCCAGCAGAGAGACTAGCGGCACCTACAATGAGCAGTTCTTC; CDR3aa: CASRETSGTYNEQFF
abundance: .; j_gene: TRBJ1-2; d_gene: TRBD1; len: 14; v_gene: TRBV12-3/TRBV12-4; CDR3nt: TGTGCCAGCAGTCAAGACAGGGAAGGCGGCGGCTACACCTTC; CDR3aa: CASSQDREGGGYTF
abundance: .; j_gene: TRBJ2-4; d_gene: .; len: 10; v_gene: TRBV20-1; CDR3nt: TGCAGTGCTAGAGGCCACATTCAGTACTTC; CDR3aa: CSARGHIQYF
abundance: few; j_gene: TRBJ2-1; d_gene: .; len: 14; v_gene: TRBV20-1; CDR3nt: TGCAGTGCTCCCGACTATCTCGGCTACAATGAGCAGTTCTTC; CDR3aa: CSAPDYLGYNEQFF
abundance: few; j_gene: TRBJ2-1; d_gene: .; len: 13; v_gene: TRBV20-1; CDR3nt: TGCAGTGCCCCCGGACAGATCTACAATGAGCAGTTCTTC; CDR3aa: CSAPGQIYNEQFF
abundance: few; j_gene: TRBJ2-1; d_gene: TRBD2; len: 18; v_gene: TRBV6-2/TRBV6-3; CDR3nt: TGTGCCAGCAGTTATAGGCTAGCGGGGGGGCTCTCCTACAATGAGCAGTTCTTC; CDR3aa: CASSYRLAGGLSYNEQFF
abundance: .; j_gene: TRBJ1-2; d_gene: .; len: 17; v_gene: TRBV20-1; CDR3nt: TGCAGTGCTAGAGCGCCTTGGGGATCCGACAGTCACTATGGCTACACCTTC; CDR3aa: CSARAPWGSDSHYGYTF
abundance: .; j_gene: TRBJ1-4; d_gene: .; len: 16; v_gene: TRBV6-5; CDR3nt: TGTGCCAGCAGTTACTCGCGGGCGATGGCTAATGAAAAACTGTTTTTT; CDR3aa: CASSYSRAMANEKLFF
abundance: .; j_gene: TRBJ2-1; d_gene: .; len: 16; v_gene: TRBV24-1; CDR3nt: TGTGCCACCAGTGATTTTCGGGGTTTGGACTACAATGAGCAGTTCTTC; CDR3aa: CATSDFRGLDYNEQFF
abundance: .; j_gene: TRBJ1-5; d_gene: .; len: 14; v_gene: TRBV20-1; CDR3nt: TGCAGTGCGAAGAAGGGGGGGATCAATCAGCCCCAGCATTTT; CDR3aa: CSAKKGGINQPQHF
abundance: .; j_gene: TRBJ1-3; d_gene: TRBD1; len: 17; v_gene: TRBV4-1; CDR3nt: TGCGCCAGCAGCCAAGTAGGTCAGGACAGGGGAGGAAACACCATATATTTT; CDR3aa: CASSQVGQDRGGNTIYF
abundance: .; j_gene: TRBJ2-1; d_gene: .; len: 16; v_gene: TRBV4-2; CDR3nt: TGTGCCAGCAGCCAAGAAGCGGAGGGGGTTTACAATGAGCAGTTCTTC; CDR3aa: CASSQEAEGVYNEQFF
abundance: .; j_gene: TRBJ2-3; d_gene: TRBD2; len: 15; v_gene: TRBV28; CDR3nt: TGTGCCAGCAGTACTAGCGGGGGGGGCCCAGATACGCAGTATTTT; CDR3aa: CASSTSGGGPDTQYF
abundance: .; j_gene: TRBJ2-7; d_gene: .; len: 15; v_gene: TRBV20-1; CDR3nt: TGCAGTGCTAGAGGTGAGGATGGGGCCTCTTACGAGCAGTACTTC; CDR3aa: CSARGEDGASYEQYF
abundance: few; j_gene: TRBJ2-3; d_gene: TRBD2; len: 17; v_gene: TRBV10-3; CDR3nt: TGTGCCATCCTAGACGAACTAGCGGGGGCTAGCACAGATACGCAGTATTTT; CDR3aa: CAILDELAGASTDTQYF
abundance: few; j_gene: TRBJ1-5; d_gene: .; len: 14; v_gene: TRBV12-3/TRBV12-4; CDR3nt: TGTGCCAGCAGTACCAAGGTGAGCAATCAGCCCCAGCATTTT; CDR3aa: CASSTKVSNQPQHF
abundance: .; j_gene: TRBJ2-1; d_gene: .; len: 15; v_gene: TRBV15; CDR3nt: TGTGCCACCAGCACCGTTGGGACACCGTACAATGAGCAGTTCTTC; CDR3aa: CATSTVGTPYNEQFF
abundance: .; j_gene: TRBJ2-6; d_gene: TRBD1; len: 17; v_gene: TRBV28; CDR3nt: TGTGCCAGCAGTTTAAGACAGGGGAAAGCTGGGGCCAACGTCCTGACTTTC; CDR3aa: CASSLRQGKAGANVLTF
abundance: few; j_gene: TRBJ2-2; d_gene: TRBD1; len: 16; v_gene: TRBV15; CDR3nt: TGTGCCACCCTTAGGGACAGGGCCGCGAACACCGGGGAGCTGTTTTTT; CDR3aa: CATLRDRAANTGELFF
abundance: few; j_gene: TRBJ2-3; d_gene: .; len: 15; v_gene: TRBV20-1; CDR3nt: TGCAGTGCTAGACCCCCCCCCACTCGCACAGATACGCAGTATTTT; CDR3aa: CSARPPPTRTDTQYF
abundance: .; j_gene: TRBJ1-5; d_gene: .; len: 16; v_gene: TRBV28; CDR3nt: TGTGCCAGCCGCGTAGGGGTCCAGTATAGCAATCAGCCCCAGCATTTT; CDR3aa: CASRVGVQYSNQPQHF
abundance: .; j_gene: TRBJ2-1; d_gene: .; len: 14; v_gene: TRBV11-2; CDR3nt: TGTGCCAGCAGCTTTTACCAACTCTACAATGAGCAGTTCTTC; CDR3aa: CASSFYQLYNEQFF
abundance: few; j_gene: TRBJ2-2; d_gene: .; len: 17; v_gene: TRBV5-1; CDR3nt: TGCGCCAGCAGCTATCGTACTCAGACAGCAAACACCGGGGAGCTGTTTTTT; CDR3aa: CASSYRTQTANTGELFF
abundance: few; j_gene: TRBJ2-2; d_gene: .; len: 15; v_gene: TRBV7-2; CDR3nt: TGTGCCAGCAGTAGCGACAGGCCGATCACCGGGGAGCTGTTTTTT; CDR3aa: CASSSDRPITGELFF
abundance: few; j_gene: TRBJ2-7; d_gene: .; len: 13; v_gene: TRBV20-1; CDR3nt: TGCAGTGGGTGGGACGGCAACCTGCACGAGCAGTACTTC; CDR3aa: CSGWDGNLHEQYF
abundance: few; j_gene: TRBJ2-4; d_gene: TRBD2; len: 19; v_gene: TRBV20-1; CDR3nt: TGCAGTGCTAGAATGGGGCTAGCGGGGGGGCCTTTAGCCAAAAACATTCAGTACTTC; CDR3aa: CSARMGLAGGPLAKNIQYF
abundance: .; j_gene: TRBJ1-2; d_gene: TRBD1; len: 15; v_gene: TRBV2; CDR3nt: TGTGCCAGCTCTAACCCTCAGGGGGTCGACTATGGCTACACCTTC; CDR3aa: CASSNPQGVDYGYTF
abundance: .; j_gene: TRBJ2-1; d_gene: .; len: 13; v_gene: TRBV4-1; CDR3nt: TGCGCCAGCAGCCACATCCGGGACGCATTACAGTTCTTC; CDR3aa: CASSHIRDALQFF
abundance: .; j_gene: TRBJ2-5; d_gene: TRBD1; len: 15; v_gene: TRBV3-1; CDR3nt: TGTGCCAGCAGCCAGCCGGGACAGGGGAAAGAGACCCAGTACTTC; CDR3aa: CASSQPGQGKETQYF
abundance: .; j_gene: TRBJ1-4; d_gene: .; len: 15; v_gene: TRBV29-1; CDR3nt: TGCAGCGTCCGTAGAGGCCCAGCAACTAATGAAAAACTGTTTTTT; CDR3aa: CSVRRGPATNEKLFF
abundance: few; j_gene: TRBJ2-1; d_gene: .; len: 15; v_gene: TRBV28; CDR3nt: TGTGCCAGCACCACAAGGGTAATGTCCTACAATGAGCAGTTCTTC; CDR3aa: CASTTRVMSYNEQFF
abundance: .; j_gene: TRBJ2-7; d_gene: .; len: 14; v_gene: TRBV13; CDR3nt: TGTGCCAGCAGCTTAGTGCGGGGATCCTACGAGCAGTACTTC; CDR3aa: CASSLVRGSYEQYF
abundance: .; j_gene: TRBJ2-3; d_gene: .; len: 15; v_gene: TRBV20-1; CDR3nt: TGCAGTGCTAAGGTCGATTCATGGGGCACAGATACGCAGTATTTT; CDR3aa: CSAKVDSWGTDTQYF
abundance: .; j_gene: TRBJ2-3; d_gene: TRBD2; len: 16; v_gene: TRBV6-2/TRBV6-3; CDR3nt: TGTGCCAGCAGGCCTGCGGCTAGCGGGGTTACAGATACGCAGTATTTT; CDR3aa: CASRPAASGVTDTQYF